Listed below are T cell receptor beta chains from one sample, sequenced in a study of T cell repertoires in cytomegalovirus infection. TCRdb used MiXCR to reprocess the reads, holding one entry per CDR3 protein. This sample has about 490,000 distinct CDR3 sequences, with more than 15% found just once. Source material: CD8+ T cells from PBMCs. These receptors came from a human donor in good health (CMV status not recorded). Some clones in this sample may be carry-over from other donors' samples. Each CDR3 is given with its conserved first and last residue. A D gene is named only where the DNA matches it firmly. Clone size is stated in some rows and not others, as once, few, many or a class when expanded.

v_call	clone_size	j_call	d_call	cdr3_nt	cdr3_aa
TRBV5-4	many	TRBJ2-5	TRBD1	TGTGCCAGCAGCTTGGTAGGACAGGGACAAGAGACCCAGTACTTC	CASSLVGQGQETQYF
TRBV7-8	many	TRBJ2-1	TRBD2	TGTGCCAGCAGCTCCGGGACTAGGAACAATGAGCAGTTCTTC	CASSSGTRNNEQFF
TRBV2	few	TRBJ2-3	-	TGTGCCAGCAGTGATGGGGTTAGCACAGATACGCAGTATTTT	CASSDGVSTDTQYF
TRBV11-2	-	TRBJ2-7	TRBD1	TGTGCCAGCAGCTTAGATTTAGGACAGGGGTACGAGCAGTACTTC	CASSLDLGQGYEQYF
TRBV7-8	many	TRBJ1-6	-	TGTGCCAGCAGCTTAGTTTGGAAGGGAGGATCACCCCTCCACTTT	CASSLVWKGGSPLHF
TRBV6-6	-	TRBJ1-2	TRBD1	TGTGCCAGCACTGGGACAGGGGAACTCCATGGCTACACCTTC	CASTGTGELHGYTF
TRBV28	-	TRBJ1-2	-	TGTGCCAGCAGGTGGGGATCCTATGGCTACACCTTC	CASRWGSYGYTF
TRBV20-1	few	TRBJ1-5	-	TGCAGTGCTAGATCTGGGGGACATAGCAATCAGCCCCAGCATTTT	CSARSGGHSNQPQHF
TRBV5-6	few	TRBJ2-5	TRBD2	TGTGCCAGCAGCTTGGTTCTACTAGCGGGGGAGGAGACCCAGTACTTC	CASSLVLLAGEETQYF
TRBV12-3/TRBV12-4	many	TRBJ1-1	-	TGTGCCAGCACATTATCAGGGGAAGACACTGAAGCTTTCTTT	CASTLSGEDTEAFF
TRBV27	many	TRBJ2-3	TRBD2	TGTGCCAGCTCCTCAGGGACTACCTCTAGCACAGATACGCAGTATTTT	CASSSGTTSSTDTQYF
TRBV6-2/TRBV6-3	many	TRBJ2-7	TRBD2	TGTGCCAGCAGTTACCGGCGGGGGAAGTCCTACGAGCAGTACTTC	CASSYRRGKSYEQYF
TRBV20-1	-	TRBJ2-4	-	TGCAGTGCGAAGACAGCAGCCAAAAACATTCAGTACTTC	CSAKTAAKNIQYF
TRBV6-5	many	TRBJ2-2	TRBD2	TGTGCCAGCAGTTACGTGAGCGGGGTCACCGGGGAGCTGTTTTTT	CASSYVSGVTGELFF
TRBV4-1	-	TRBJ2-6	-	TGCGCCAACAGTTCGGACGACTGGAGGGCCAACGTCCTGACTTTC	CANSSDDWRANVLTF
TRBV7-9	many	TRBJ2-1	-	TGTGCCAGCAGCCCTCGGGGCAGGCAGAATGAGCAGTTCTTC	CASSPRGRQNEQFF
TRBV27	-	TRBJ1-1	-	TGTGCCAGCAGCCTAGCCGCCTTCGAGAACACTGAAGCTTTCTTT	CASSLAAFENTEAFF
TRBV5-4	-	TRBJ2-2	TRBD1	TGTGCCAGCAGTTTTACAGGGGTCGGGGAGCTGTTTTTT	CASSFTGVGELFF
TRBV12-5	few	TRBJ1-2	TRBD1	TGTGCTAGTGGTTTGGAGGGGGCGTATGGCTACACCTTC	CASGLEGAYGYTF
TRBV28	-	TRBJ2-1	-	TGTGCCAGCAGCCAAGGGGGGAGAGGGTTTAATGAGCAGTTCTTC	CASSQGGRGFNEQFF
TRBV27	few	TRBJ2-2	TRBD1	TGTGCCAGCACCGGGACAGGGTACACCGGGGAGCTGTTTTTT	CASTGTGYTGELFF
TRBV4-1	-	TRBJ1-1	-	TGCGCCAGCAGCCAAGTTTCCAGGGTACCTGAAGCTTTCTTT	CASSQVSRVPEAFF
TRBV6-6	many	TRBJ1-1	-	TGTGCCACGGACAGTATCTCGAACACTGAAGCTTTCTTT	CATDSISNTEAFF
TRBV28	-	TRBJ2-7	-	TGTGCCAGCAGTCCACTTGGAGCCGCCTCCTACGAGCAGTACTTC	CASSPLGAASYEQYF
TRBV6-1	many	TRBJ2-2	TRBD1	TGTGCCAGCAGCTTTGGACAGGGAGTATCCGGGGAGCTGTTTTTT	CASSFGQGVSGELFF
TRBV2	-	TRBJ2-7	TRBD1	TGTGCCAGCGGAGCCGGGACAGGGTCGGACGAGCAGTACTTC	CASGAGTGSDEQYF
TRBV11-2	many	TRBJ1-4	-	TGTGCCAGCAGCTTAGATCGTCGTGGGTTTTCTATGAAACTGTTTTTT	CASSLDRRGFSMKLFF
TRBV28	many	TRBJ2-1	-	TGTGCCAGCACCTCTTCTGGGAGGTCGGAACCTAAGGACAATGAGCAGTTCTTC	CASTSSGRSEPKDNEQFF
TRBV7-9	many	TRBJ2-5	TRBD2	TGTGCCAGCGGGGGGAGGAGCGGGGGGCTCGAAGAGACCCAGTACTTC	CASGGRSGGLEETQYF
TRBV27	-	TRBJ2-3	-	TGTGCCAGCAGACCGGAGGGGGCGAGCAAACAGCCCCAGTATTTT	CASRPEGASKQPQYF
TRBV11-2	many	TRBJ2-2	-	TGTGCCAGCAGCTTTATAATGATACGGGGTTTGCCCCTGACCGGGGAGCTGTTTTTT	CASSFIMIRGLPLTGELFF
TRBV3-1	few	TRBJ1-1	-	TGTGCCAGCTGGGGACAACCGAACACTGAAGCTTTCTTT	CASWGQPNTEAFF
TRBV30	-	TRBJ2-7	-	TGTGCCTGGAGTGGCGTCAGCTCCTACGAGCAGTACTTC	CAWSGVSSYEQYF
TRBV29-1	-	TRBJ1-1	-	TGCAGCGTTGAAGCGGGGATGGGGGACACTGAAGCTTTCTTT	CSVEAGMGDTEAFF
TRBV3-1	-	TRBJ1-1	-	TGTGCCAGCAGCCAAGAAGTGGAAGGGTCTGAAGCTTTCTTT	CASSQEVEGSEAFF
TRBV6-6	few	TRBJ2-1	-	TGTGCCAGCAGTTACTCCCCATACAATGAGCAGTTCTTC	CASSYSPYNEQFF
TRBV7-7	many	TRBJ2-3	-	TGTGCTAGCAGCTTAGACCAGATGGATACGCAGTATTTT	CASSLDQMDTQYF
TRBV4-1	-	TRBJ2-1	-	TGTGCCAGCAGCCAGAGCGACTCCTACAATGAGCAGTTCTTC	CASSQSDSYNEQFF
TRBV11-2	many	TRBJ2-1	TRBD2	TGTGCCAGCAGCTTAACCCTAAGTCTAGCGGGAATCTACAATGAGCAGTTCTTC	CASSLTLSLAGIYNEQFF
TRBV7-3	many	TRBJ2-3	TRBD1	TGTGCCAGCAGCTTAGGACAGGGCCACGATACGCAGTATTTT	CASSLGQGHDTQYF
TRBV19	-	TRBJ2-1	-	TGTGCCAGTAGTCGAAGCGGGACAGGCGAGCAGTTCTTC	CASSRSGTGEQFF
TRBV20-1	-	TRBJ2-5	TRBD1	TGCAGTGCTCAGCGGACAGGGAGCGAGACCCAGTACTTC	CSAQRTGSETQYF
TRBV7-9	many	TRBJ2-1	-	TGTGCCAGCAGCTTAGAAGACCTGGGGCTCTTCAATGAGCAGTTCTTC	CASSLEDLGLFNEQFF
TRBV4-2	-	TRBJ1-4	-	TGTGCCAGCAGCCAAGAGGCTTATTCAACTAATGAAAAACTGTTTTTT	CASSQEAYSTNEKLFF
TRBV3-1	once	TRBJ2-2	-	TGTGCCAGCAGCCGGTTAAGCGGGCGAATGTCCGGGGAGCTGTTTTTT	CASSRLSGRMSGELFF
TRBV5-4	few	TRBJ1-1	TRBD1	TGTGCCAGCAGCCGCCGGACAGGGAATGAAGCTTTCTTT	CASSRRTGNEAFF
TRBV7-6	many	TRBJ2-7	TRBD1	TGTGCCAGCAGCTTAACAGGGGGCGCATACGAGCAGTACTTC	CASSLTGGAYEQYF
TRBV12-3/TRBV12-4	many	TRBJ2-7	TRBD2	TGTGCCAGCAGTCCCCGGACTAGCGGGAGGGCCAGGAACGAGCAGTACTTC	CASSPRTSGRARNEQYF
TRBV4-2	few	TRBJ2-1	-	TGTGCCAGCAGCCAGAGACCCTCTGGCCGGAATGAGCAGTTCTTC	CASSQRPSGRNEQFF
TRBV7-3	many	TRBJ1-1	-	TGTGCCAGCAGCTTAAACGCGGGGGACACTGAAGCTTTCTTT	CASSLNAGDTEAFF
TRBV27	-	TRBJ1-1	TRBD1	TGTGCCAGCAGTATCGACAGGGGCACTGAAGCTTTCTTT	CASSIDRGTEAFF
TRBV9	-	TRBJ1-2	-	TGTGCCAGCAGCGCAGGACAGCCTAACTATGGCTACACCTTC	CASSAGQPNYGYTF
TRBV30	-	TRBJ2-7	TRBD2	TGTGCCTGGAGTGTACTAGCGGGGTCCTACGAGCAGTACTTC	CAWSVLAGSYEQYF
TRBV20-1	-	TRBJ2-7	TRBD2	TGCAGTGCTAGAGATGCGGGGGGTGGGAGTGTAATCGACGAGCAGTACTTC	CSARDAGGGSVIDEQYF
TRBV20-1	few	TRBJ1-5	-	TGCAGTGCTAGAGAACAGAAACATCAGCCCCAGCATTTT	CSAREQKHQPQHF
TRBV29-1	few	TRBJ1-5	TRBD1	TGCAGCGTTGGGATCGGACAGGGACTTAATCAGCCCCAGCATTTT	CSVGIGQGLNQPQHF
TRBV27	few	TRBJ1-2	TRBD1	TGTGCCAGCACCCCGGGACAGGGGTTCGGTGGCTACACCTTC	CASTPGQGFGGYTF
TRBV5-1	once	TRBJ1-4	TRBD1	TGCGCCAGCAGCTCCGGACAGGGTGAAAAACTGTTTTTT	CASSSGQGEKLFF
TRBV11-2	many	TRBJ2-7	-	TGTGCCAGCAGCTCCCTCCTAACTTCCTACGAGCAGTACTTC	CASSSLLTSYEQYF